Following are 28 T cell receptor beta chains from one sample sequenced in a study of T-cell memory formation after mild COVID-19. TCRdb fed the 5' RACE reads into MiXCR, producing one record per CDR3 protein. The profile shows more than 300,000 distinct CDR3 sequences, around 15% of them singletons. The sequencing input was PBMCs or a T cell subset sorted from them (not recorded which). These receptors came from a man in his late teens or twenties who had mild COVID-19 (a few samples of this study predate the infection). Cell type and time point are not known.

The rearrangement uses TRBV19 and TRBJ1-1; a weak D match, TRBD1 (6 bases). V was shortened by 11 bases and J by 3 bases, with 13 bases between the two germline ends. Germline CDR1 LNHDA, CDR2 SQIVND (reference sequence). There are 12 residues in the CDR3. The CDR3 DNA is TGTGCCTCGCGGGACATGGACACTGAAGCTTTCTTT. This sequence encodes CASRDMDTEAFF.

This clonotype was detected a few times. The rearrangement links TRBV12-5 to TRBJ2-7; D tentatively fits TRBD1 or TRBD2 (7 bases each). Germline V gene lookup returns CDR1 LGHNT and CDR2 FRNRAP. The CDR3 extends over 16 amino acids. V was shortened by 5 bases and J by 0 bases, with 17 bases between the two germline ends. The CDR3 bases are TGTGCTAGTGGTCTACACCGGGGGGACAGCTCCTACGAGCAGTACTTC. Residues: CASGLHRGDSSYEQYF.

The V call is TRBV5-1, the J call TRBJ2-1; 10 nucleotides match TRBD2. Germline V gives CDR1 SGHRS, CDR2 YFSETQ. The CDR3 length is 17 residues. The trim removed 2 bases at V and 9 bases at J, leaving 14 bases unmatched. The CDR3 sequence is CASSFLSPSGGATEQFF. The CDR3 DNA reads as TGCGCCAGCAGCTTCCTCTCCCCCAGCGGGGGGGCCACTGAGCAGTTCTTC.

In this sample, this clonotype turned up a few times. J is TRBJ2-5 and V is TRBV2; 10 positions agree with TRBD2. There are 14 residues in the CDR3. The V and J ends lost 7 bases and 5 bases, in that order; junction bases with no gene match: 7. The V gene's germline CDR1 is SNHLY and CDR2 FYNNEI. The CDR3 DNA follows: TGTGCCAGCATGGAGCGGGGGGGCTGGGAGACCCAGTACTTC. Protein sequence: CASMERGGWETQYF. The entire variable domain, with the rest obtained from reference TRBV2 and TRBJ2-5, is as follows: EPEVTQTPSHQVTQMGQEVILRCVPISNHLYFYWYRQILGQKVEFLVSFYNNEISEKSEIFDDQFSVERPDGSNFTLKIRSTKLEDSAMYFCASMERGGWETQYFGPGTRLLVL.

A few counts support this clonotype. For the CDR3, the DNA is TGCGCCAGCAGCCAAGCGCCCAAGGCAGGGGAAAATTCACCCCTCCACTTT. Amino acids: CASSQAPKAGENSPLHF. This chain links TRBV4-1 with TRBJ1-6, with D maybe TRBD1 (6 bases). There are 17 residues in the CDR3. Germline lookup yields CDR1 MGHRA and CDR2 YSYEKL. Trimming took 1 base from V and 7 from J, leaving 17 bases between them.

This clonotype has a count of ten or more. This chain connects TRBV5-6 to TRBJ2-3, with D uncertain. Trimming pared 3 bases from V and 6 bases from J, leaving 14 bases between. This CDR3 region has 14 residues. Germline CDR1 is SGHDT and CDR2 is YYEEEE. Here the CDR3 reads CASSSRQSTDTQYF. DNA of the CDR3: TGTGCCAGCAGCTCTAGGCAGTCTACGGATACGCAGTATTTT. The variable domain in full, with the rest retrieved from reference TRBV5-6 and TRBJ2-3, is DAGVTQSPTHLIKTRGQQVTLRCSPKSGHDTVSWYQQALGQGPQFIFQYYEEEERQRGNFPDRFSGHQFPNYSSELNVNALLLGDSALYLCASSSRQSTDTQYFGPGTRLTVL.

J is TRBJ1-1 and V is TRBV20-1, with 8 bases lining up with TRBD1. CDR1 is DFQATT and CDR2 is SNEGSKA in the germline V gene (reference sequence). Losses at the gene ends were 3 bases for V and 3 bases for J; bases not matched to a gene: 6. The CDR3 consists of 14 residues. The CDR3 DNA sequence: TGCAGTGCTAGGCAGGGGGCTCTGGACACTGAAGCTTTCTTT. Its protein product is CSARQGALDTEAFF.

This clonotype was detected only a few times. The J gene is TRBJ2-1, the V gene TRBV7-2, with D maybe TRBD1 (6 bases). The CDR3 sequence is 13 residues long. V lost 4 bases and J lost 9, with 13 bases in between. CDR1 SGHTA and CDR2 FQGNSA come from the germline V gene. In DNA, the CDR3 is TGTGCCAGCAGCTCCGGTTGGGGGCTTGAGCAGTTCTTC. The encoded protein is CASSSGWGLEQFF.

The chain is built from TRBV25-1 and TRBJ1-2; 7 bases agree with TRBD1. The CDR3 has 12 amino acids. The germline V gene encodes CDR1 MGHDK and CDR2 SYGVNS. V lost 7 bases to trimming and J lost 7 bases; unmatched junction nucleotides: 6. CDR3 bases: TGTGCCAGCAACAGGGGCTGGGGTGGCTACACCTTC. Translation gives CASNRGWGGYTF.

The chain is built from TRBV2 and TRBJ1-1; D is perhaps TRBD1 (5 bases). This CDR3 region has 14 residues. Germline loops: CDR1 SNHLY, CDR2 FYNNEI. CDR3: CADRQGEENTEAFF. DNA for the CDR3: TGTGCGGACCGGCAGGGAGAAGAGAACACTGAAGCTTTCTTT.

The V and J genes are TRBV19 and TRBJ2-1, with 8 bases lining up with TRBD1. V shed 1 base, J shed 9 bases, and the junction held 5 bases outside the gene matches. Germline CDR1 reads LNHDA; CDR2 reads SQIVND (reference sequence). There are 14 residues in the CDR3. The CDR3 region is CASSIGAGGLEQFF. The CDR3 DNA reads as TGTGCCAGTAGTATAGGGGCAGGGGGCCTTGAGCAGTTCTTC.

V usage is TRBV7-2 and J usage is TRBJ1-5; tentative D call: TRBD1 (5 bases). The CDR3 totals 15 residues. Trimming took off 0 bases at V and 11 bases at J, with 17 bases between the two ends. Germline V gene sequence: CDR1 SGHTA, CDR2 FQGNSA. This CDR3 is CASSLAKGGGWAQHF. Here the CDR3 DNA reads TGTGCCAGCAGCTTAGCGAAGGGTGGGGGTTGGGCCCAGCATTTT. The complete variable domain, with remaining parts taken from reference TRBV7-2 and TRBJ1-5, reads GAGVSQSPSNKVTEKGKDVELRCDPISGHTALYWYRQSLGQGLEFLIYFQGNSAPDKSGLPSDRFSAERTGGSVSTLTIQRTQQEDSAVYLCASSLAKGGGWAQHFGDGTRLSIL.

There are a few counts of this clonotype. CDR3 loop: CASSLPGALQPQHF. In DNA form, the CDR3 reads TGTGCCAGCAGCTTACCAGGGGCGCTCCAGCCCCAGCATTTT. The chain couples TRBV7-6 to TRBJ1-5, with TRBD1 as a possible D gene (6 bases). Germline lookup yields CDR1 SGHVS and CDR2 FNYEAQ. Trimming pared 2 bases from V and 7 bases from J, leaving 12 bases between. The CDR3 is 14 amino acids.

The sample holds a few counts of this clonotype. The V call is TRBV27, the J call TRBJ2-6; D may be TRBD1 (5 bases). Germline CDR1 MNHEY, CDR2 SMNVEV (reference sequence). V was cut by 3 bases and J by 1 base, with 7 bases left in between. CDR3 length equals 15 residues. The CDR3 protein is CASSFKGSGANVLTF. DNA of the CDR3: TGTGCCAGCAGTTTTAAGGGGTCTGGGGCCAACGTCCTGACTTTC.

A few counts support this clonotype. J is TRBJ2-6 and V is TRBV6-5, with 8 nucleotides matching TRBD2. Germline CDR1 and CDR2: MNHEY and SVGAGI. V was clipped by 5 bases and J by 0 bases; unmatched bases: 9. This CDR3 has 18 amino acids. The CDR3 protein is CASSKTAGTSSGANVLTF. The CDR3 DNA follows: TGTGCCAGCAGTAAAACCGCCGGGACTAGCTCTGGGGCCAACGTCCTGACTTTC.

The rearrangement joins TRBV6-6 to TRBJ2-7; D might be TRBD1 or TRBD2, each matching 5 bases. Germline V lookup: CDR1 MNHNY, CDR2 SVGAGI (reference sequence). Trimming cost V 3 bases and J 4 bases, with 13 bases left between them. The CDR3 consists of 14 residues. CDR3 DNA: TGTGCCAGCAGTTATAGGGACGGAACTTACGAGCAGTACGTC. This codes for CASSYRDGTYEQYV.

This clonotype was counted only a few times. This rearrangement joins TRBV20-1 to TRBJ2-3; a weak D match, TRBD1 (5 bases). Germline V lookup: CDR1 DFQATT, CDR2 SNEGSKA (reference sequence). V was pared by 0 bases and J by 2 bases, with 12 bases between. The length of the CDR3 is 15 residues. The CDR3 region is CSARDLQGLTDTQYF. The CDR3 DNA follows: TGCAGTGCTAGAGACCTCCAGGGCCTCACAGATACGCAGTATTTT.

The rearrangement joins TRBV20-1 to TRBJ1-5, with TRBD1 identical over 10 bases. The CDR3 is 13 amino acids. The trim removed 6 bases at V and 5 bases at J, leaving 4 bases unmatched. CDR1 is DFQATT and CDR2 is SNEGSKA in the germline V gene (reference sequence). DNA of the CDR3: TGCAGTGCCCTGACAGGGGGCGATCAGCCCCAGCATTTT. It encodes CSALTGGDQPQHF.

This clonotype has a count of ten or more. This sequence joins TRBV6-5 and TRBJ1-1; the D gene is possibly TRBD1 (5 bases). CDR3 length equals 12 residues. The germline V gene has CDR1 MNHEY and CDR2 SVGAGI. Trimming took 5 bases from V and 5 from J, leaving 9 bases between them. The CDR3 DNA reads TGTGCCAGCAGTCGACAGAGAACTGAAGCTTTCTTT. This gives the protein CASSRQRTEAFF.

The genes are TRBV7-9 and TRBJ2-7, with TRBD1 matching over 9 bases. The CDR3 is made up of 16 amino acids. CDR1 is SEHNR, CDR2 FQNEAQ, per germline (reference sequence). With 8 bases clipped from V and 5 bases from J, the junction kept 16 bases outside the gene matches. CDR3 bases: TGTGCCAGCTCCTCCGTCACAGGGGGCGCAAAGCACGAGCAGTACTTC. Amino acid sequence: CASSSVTGGAKHEQYF.

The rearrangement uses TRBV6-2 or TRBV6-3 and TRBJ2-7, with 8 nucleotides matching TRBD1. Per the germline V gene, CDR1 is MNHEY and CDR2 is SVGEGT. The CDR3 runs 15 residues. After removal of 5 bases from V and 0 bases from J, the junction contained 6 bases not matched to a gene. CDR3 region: CASSPRDRSSYEQYV. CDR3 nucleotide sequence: TGTGCCAGCAGTCCCCGGGACAGGAGCTCCTACGAGCAGTACGTC.

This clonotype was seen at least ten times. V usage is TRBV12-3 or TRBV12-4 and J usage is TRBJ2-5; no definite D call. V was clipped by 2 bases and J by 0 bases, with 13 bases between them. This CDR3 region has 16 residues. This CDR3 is CASSLPSESYQETQYF. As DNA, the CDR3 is TGTGCCAGCAGTTTACCTTCTGAATCGTACCAAGAGACCCAGTACTTC.

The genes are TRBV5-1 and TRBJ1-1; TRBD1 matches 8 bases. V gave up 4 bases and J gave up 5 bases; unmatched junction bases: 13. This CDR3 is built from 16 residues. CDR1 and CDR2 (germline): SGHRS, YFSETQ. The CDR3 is CASSTKGTGPRTEAFF. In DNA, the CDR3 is TGCGCCAGCAGCACCAAAGGGACAGGTCCGCGGACTGAAGCTTTCTTT.

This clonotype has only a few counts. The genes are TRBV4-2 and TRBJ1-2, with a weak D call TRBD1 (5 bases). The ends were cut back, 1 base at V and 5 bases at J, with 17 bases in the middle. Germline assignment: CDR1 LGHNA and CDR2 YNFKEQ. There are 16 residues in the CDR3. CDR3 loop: CASSQVGGGSQYGYTF. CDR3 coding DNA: TGTGCCAGCAGCCAAGTCGGGGGAGGCTCACAGTATGGCTACACCTTC.

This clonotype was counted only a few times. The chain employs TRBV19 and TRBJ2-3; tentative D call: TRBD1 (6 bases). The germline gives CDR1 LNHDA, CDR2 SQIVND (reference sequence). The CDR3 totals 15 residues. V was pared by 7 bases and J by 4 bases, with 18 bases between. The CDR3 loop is CASTSTGTGADTQYF. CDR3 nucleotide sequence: TGTGCCAGTACCTCGACAGGAACTGGGGCAGATACGCAGTATTTT.

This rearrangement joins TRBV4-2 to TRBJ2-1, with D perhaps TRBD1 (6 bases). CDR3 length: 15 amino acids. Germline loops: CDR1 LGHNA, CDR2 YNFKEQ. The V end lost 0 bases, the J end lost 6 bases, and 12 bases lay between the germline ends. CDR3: CASSQDYPRGNEQFF. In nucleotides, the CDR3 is TGTGCCAGCAGCCAAGATTACCCCAGGGGCAATGAGCAGTTCTTC.

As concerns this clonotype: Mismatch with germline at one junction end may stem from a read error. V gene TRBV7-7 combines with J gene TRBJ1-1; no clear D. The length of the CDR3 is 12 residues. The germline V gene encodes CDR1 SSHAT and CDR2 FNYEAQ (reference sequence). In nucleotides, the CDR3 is TGTGCTAGCAGCTTGGGTCGGGTCAGAAAGGTCTTT. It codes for CASSLGRVRKVF.

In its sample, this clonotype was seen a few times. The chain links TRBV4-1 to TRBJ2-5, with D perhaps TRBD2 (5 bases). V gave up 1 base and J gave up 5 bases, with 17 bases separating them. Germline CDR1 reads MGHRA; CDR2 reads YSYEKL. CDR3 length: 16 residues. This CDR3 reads CASSQGLVSAGETQYF. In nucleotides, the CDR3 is TGCGCCAGCAGCCAAGGGCTGGTTAGCGCAGGCGAGACCCAGTACTTC.